Described below is a single TCR beta chain sequence and its context. This sample is drawn from a study of blood T cell repertoires in COVID-19. CDR1 is MDHEN and CDR2 is SYDVKM in the germline V gene. V dropped 2 bases and J dropped 7; count of bases not matched to a gene: 6. The CDR3 has 15 residues. Clones were read by immunoSEQ multiplex PCR, and TCRdb kept only the in-frame ones, dropping some. The repertoire holds roughly 120,000 clones, with about 87% as singletons. This chain links TRBV28 with TRBJ1-5; 9 nucleotides agree with TRBD1. The TCR sequence derives from a woman aged 50 to 60 with acute or convalescent COVID-19. The sample taken for sequencing was peripheral blood. CDR3 DNA: TGTGCCAGCAGTTTACCACAGGGGGCAGGGCAGCCCCAGCATTTT. Translated, it gives CASSLPQGAGQPQHF.